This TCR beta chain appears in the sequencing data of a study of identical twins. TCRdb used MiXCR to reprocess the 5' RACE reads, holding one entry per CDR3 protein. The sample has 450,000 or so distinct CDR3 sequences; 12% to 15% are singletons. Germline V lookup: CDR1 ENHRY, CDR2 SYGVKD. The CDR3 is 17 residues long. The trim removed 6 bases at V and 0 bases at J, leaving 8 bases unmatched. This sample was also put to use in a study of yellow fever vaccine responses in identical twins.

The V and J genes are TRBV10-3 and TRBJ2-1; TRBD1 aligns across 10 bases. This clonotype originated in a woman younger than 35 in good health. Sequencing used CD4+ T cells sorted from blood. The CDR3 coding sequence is TGTGCCATCAGAGGACAGGGGGTCCAGAGCTCCTACAATGAGCAGTTCTTC. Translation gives CAIRGQGVQSSYNEQFF.